This record covers a single TCR beta chain. Its antigen is as yet unknown. This entry comes from a study of shared clonotypes between healthy human individuals. Each sorted subset replicate got 200 ng genomic DNA, roughly 33,000 genomes. The method was immunoSEQ multiplex PCR; TCRdb's version includes in-frame clones alone and lacks a portion of them. The profile covers more than 2,000,000 clones, with approximately 95% appearing a single time and 0.39% taken by the ten largest. Overall study results and limits: Represented genetic and exposure-history diversity was restricted by having few donors. Clonotype sharing levels among donors were expected to vary with sequencing depth.

Input material: naive CD4+ T cells from PBMCs. The subset was: CD45RA+ positively selected. The sequence came from a man between 18 and 29 years old in good health. Some clones in this sample may be carry-over from other donors' samples.

In DNA form, the CDR3 reads TGTGCCAGTAGTGGGGGCCCCACGGGCGAAAACATTCAGTACTTC. This gives the protein CASSGGPTGENIQYF. The rearrangement joins TRBV28 to TRBJ2-4; a weak D match, TRBD1 (6 bases). The CDR3 sequence is 15 residues long. The germline CDR1 and CDR2 sequences are MDHEN and SYDVKM. V was shortened by 9 bases and J by 5 bases, with 20 bases between the two germline ends.